The 5 T cell receptor beta chains given below trace back to one sample, sequenced in a study of cytomegalovirus exposure and HLA in healthy donors. Primers: 60 Vbeta forward and 13 Jbeta reverse. Clones were sequenced by immunoSEQ multiplex PCR, and TCRdb holds only the in-frame ones, with some missing. This table has some 130,000 clones, roughly 79% appearing once. The specimen was PBMCs. These receptors came from a male donor in good health and CMV-seronegative.

This clone was seen just once. The rearrangement uses TRBV5-6 and TRBJ1-4; D ambiguous. This CDR3 region has 16 residues. Trimming took off 1 base at V and 0 bases at J, with 10 bases between the two ends. Germline-derived CDR1 and CDR2 are SGHDT and YYEEEE. The CDR3 sequence is CASSLRHGTTNEKLFF. CDR3 in DNA: TGTGCCAGCAGCTTGAGGCACGGGACAACTAATGAAAAACTGTTTTTT.

Of note for this clone: Sequence at one end of the junction differs from germline and may be a read error. This chain joins TRBV6-5 and TRBJ2-5; 8 bases align to TRBD2. This CDR3 has 12 residues. The germline CDR1 and CDR2 sequences are MNHEY and SVGAGI. CDR3 in DNA: TGTGCCAGCAGTTCCGTCCAGCGGGGGACCCACTTC. It specifies CASSSVQRGTHF.

The chain employs TRBV5-1 and TRBJ2-2; possibly TRBD2 for D (6 bases). CDR1 is SGHRS, CDR2 YFSETQ, per germline. The V end lost 4 bases, the J end lost 5 bases, and 18 bases lay between the germline ends. This CDR3 comprises 16 residues. The DNA for the CDR3 is TGCGCCAGCAGCAACCTCGTAGCGGTGGGGACCGGGGAGCTGTTTTTT. Encoded protein: CASSNLVAVGTGELFF.

The CDR3 region is CASSPNSYQLEAFF. CDR3 nucleotide sequence: TGTGCCAGCTCACCGAACAGCTATCAGCTTGAAGCTTTCTTT. The gene calls are TRBV18 and TRBJ1-1; no definite D call. Trimming took 3 bases from V and 7 from J, leaving 15 bases between them. This CDR3 spans 14 amino acids. CDR1 and CDR2 (germline): KGHSH, LQKENI.

The V gene is TRBV7-9, the J gene TRBJ1-1; D remains unclear. Trimming shortened V by 1 base and J by 11 bases, and 5 bases separated the two germline ends. The CDR3 has 10 amino acids. The germline CDR1 and CDR2 sequences are SEHNR and FQNEAQ (reference sequence). The CDR3 region is CASSLERAFF. CDR3 coding DNA: TGTGCCAGCAGCTTAGAACGGGCTTTCTTT.